The clone carrying this TCR beta chain was observed a handful of times. Its antigen remains unknown. The data stem from a study of identical twins. Study outcomes and limitations: Cord blood beta clonotypes that were abundant carried fewer insertions, and memory repertoires showed no such trend. Models predicted less out-of-frame TCR alpha sharing in monozygotic twins than was found.

Trimming removed 4 bases from V and 3 bases from J, with 14 bases in between. Germline values: CDR1 SGHDT, CDR2 YYEEEE. The CDR3 extends over 15 amino acids. One entry per CDR3 protein results from TCRdb running MiXCR on the 5' RACE reads. The table shows 600,000 to 850,000 distinct CDR3 sequences, with 15% to 20% occurring only once. These sequences were also reported in another study, on T cells expressing NK-cell markers. As reported in that work: NKG2C+ dominant clonotype frequencies in 5 or 6 donors were roughly 1.0-7.5% of CD8+ T cells.

The receptor comes from a woman aged 18-29 years in good health. The specimen was PBMCs. The rearrangement uses TRBV5-6 and TRBJ2-1, with D maybe TRBD2 (6 bases). In DNA, the CDR3 is TGTGCCAGCAGCCCCGGACGGGGGTACTACAATGAGCAGTTCTTC. As protein: CASSPGRGYYNEQFF.